The rows below give T cell receptor beta chains drawn from one sample of a study of cytomegalovirus exposure and HLA in healthy donors. The data were produced by immunoSEQ multiplex PCR, yet TCRdb's version contains in-frame clones alone and is incomplete. The data hold around 100,000 clones, with 60% to 75% observed a single time. Sequencing was carried out using PBMCs. All receptors derive from a woman aged 40-49 years in good health and CMV-seronegative. Each CDR3 is given with its conserved first and last residue. Each record gives: V gene, clone size, D gene, J gene, CDR3 DNA, CDR3 protein. The D gene is left open where the match is weak. The size of a clone is reported for some rows only, either as once, few or many, or as a class for expanded clones.

V gene: TRBV9; clone size: .; D gene: .; J gene: TRBJ2-2; CDR3 DNA: TGTGCCAGCAGCGCCTCTAGTTCGAACACCGGGGAGCTGTTTTTT; CDR3 protein: CASSASSSNTGELFF
V gene: TRBV7-9; clone size: few; D gene: TRBD2; J gene: TRBJ2-5; CDR3 DNA: TGTGCCAGCAGCTCTAGCGGGCAAGAGACCCAGTACTTC; CDR3 protein: CASSSSGQETQYF
V gene: TRBV19; clone size: .; D gene: TRBD1; J gene: TRBJ2-7; CDR3 DNA: TGTGCCAGTAGTATCGACGGGACAGGGTACTACGAGCAGTACTTC; CDR3 protein: CASSIDGTGYYEQYF
V gene: TRBV4-2; clone size: .; D gene: .; J gene: TRBJ1-4; CDR3 DNA: TGTGCCAGCCGTCGGGGGGGAACTAATGAAAAACTGTTTTTT; CDR3 protein: CASRRGGTNEKLFF
V gene: TRBV28; clone size: .; D gene: .; J gene: TRBJ1-2; CDR3 DNA: TGTGCCAGCAGAGTACCGGGACTGGGGTATGGCTACACCTTC; CDR3 protein: CASRVPGLGYGYTF
V gene: TRBV11-2; clone size: .; D gene: TRBD1; J gene: TRBJ1-3; CDR3 DNA: TGTGCCAGCAGCTTAGCGGGACAGAGAAACACCATATATTTT; CDR3 protein: CASSLAGQRNTIYF
V gene: TRBV7-8; clone size: .; D gene: TRBD2; J gene: TRBJ2-1; CDR3 DNA: TGTGCCGGGTCATACGCGGGGGGTATTGAGTTCTTC; CDR3 protein: CAGSYAGGIEFF
V gene: TRBV5-8; clone size: .; D gene: TRBD1; J gene: TRBJ1-5; CDR3 DNA: TGTGCCAGCAGCTCGTCAGACAGGGGAATTCAGCCCCAGCATTTT; CDR3 protein: CASSSSDRGIQPQHF
V gene: TRBV9; clone size: few; D gene: .; J gene: TRBJ1-5; CDR3 DNA: TGTGCCAGCAGCCCGGGGGGGGGACACCTTAGCAATCAGCCCCAGCATTTT; CDR3 protein: CASSPGGGHLSNQPQHF
V gene: TRBV7-9; clone size: .; D gene: TRBD2; J gene: TRBJ2-5; CDR3 DNA: TGTGCCAGCAGCGATGGACTAGCGGGCAAACAAGAGACCCAGTACTTC; CDR3 protein: CASSDGLAGKQETQYF
V gene: TRBV6-1; clone size: .; D gene: TRBD2; J gene: TRBJ2-7; CDR3 DNA: TGTGCCAGCAGTCATGGGACTAGCGGAGTCTACGAGCAGTACTTC; CDR3 protein: CASSHGTSGVYEQYF
V gene: TRBV6-1; clone size: few; D gene: .; J gene: TRBJ1-2; CDR3 DNA: TGTGCCAGTGTCACAGGAGAAAACTATGGCTACACCTTC; CDR3 protein: CASVTGENYGYTF
V gene: TRBV7-2; clone size: few; D gene: TRBD1; J gene: TRBJ1-1; CDR3 DNA: TGTGCCAGCAGCTTAAGGACAGGCGCGAACACTGAAGCTTTCTTT; CDR3 protein: CASSLRTGANTEAFF
V gene: TRBV4-3; clone size: .; D gene: .; J gene: TRBJ2-5; CDR3 DNA: TGCGCCAGCAGCCAAGATCCCCATCTAGGGGGAGAGACCCAGTACTTC; CDR3 protein: CASSQDPHLGGETQYF
V gene: TRBV7-6; clone size: .; D gene: TRBD2; J gene: TRBJ2-2; CDR3 DNA: TGTGCCAGCAGCTTAGCCGGGGGGGCCCCCACCGGGGAGCTGTTTTTT; CDR3 protein: CASSLAGGAPTGELFF
V gene: TRBV4-1; clone size: .; D gene: .; J gene: TRBJ1-5; CDR3 DNA: TGCGCCAGCAGCCAAGGAGGGCACCCAAGCAATCAGCCCCAGCATTTT; CDR3 protein: CASSQGGHPSNQPQHF
V gene: TRBV5-4; clone size: once; D gene: TRBD1; J gene: TRBJ2-3; CDR3 DNA: TGTGCCAGCAGCAGCGCCGGGACAGTTAGCACAGATACGCAGTATTTT; CDR3 protein: CASSSAGTVSTDTQYF
V gene: TRBV4-2; clone size: .; D gene: TRBD1; J gene: TRBJ2-7; CDR3 DNA: TGTGCCAGCAGCCAAGAGGGGGGACAGGGCTATTCCTACGAGCAGTACTTC; CDR3 protein: CASSQEGGQGYSYEQYF
V gene: TRBV10-1; clone size: .; D gene: .; J gene: TRBJ1-1; CDR3 DNA: TGCGCCAGCAGTGCCCTATCCGGTGGTGGCAGCGTAGCTTTCTTT; CDR3 protein: CASSALSGGGSVAFF
V gene: TRBV4-2; clone size: .; D gene: TRBD2; J gene: TRBJ2-7; CDR3 DNA: TGTGCCAGCAGCCAAGAAGCGGGGGTCGCCTACGAGCAGTACTTC; CDR3 protein: CASSQEAGVAYEQYF
V gene: TRBV18; clone size: .; D gene: .; J gene: TRBJ2-1; CDR3 DNA: TGTGCCAGCTCAGACAGTGACAGGAGGAATGAGCAGTTCTTC; CDR3 protein: CASSDSDRRNEQFF
V gene: TRBV7-6; clone size: .; D gene: TRBD2; J gene: TRBJ2-5; CDR3 DNA: TGTGCCAGCAGCCTGGGACTAGCGGGAGTGAGGGAGACCCAGTACTTC; CDR3 protein: CASSLGLAGVRETQYF
V gene: TRBV18; clone size: .; D gene: TRBD2; J gene: TRBJ2-1; CDR3 DNA: TGTGCCAGCTCACGGACTAGCGGGGGAAATGAGCAGTTCTTC; CDR3 protein: CASSRTSGGNEQFF
V gene: TRBV6-6; clone size: .; D gene: TRBD1; J gene: TRBJ1-5; CDR3 DNA: TGTGCCAGCAGTTACCGGGACAGTTATCAGCCCCAGCATTTT; CDR3 protein: CASSYRDSYQPQHF
V gene: TRBV15; clone size: .; D gene: .; J gene: TRBJ1-4; CDR3 DNA: TGTGCCACCAGCAGAGATGCGGCTGAAAAACTGTTTTTT; CDR3 protein: CATSRDAAEKLFF
V gene: TRBV7-2; clone size: .; D gene: .; J gene: TRBJ1-2; CDR3 DNA: TGTGCCACAGCTGGTCGGGTACTGGGGCATGGCTACACCTTC; CDR3 protein: CATAGRVLGHGYTF
V gene: TRBV7-9; clone size: .; D gene: TRBD1; J gene: TRBJ2-3; CDR3 DNA: TGTTCCAGCAGCTCCCCAGAGGGACAGGGTCGGGATACGCAGTATTTT; CDR3 protein: CSSSSPEGQGRDTQYF
V gene: TRBV19; clone size: .; D gene: .; J gene: TRBJ2-1; CDR3 DNA: TGTGCCAGTAAGGTTGGCCTGGGACTTCCCAATGAGCAGTTCTTC; CDR3 protein: CASKVGLGLPNEQFF
V gene: TRBV18; clone size: once; D gene: TRBD2; J gene: TRBJ2-2; CDR3 DNA: TGTGCCAGCTCACCAACCCTAGCGGGAGGCACCGGGGAGCTGTTTTTT; CDR3 protein: CASSPTLAGGTGELFF
V gene: TRBV6-4; clone size: once; D gene: TRBD1; J gene: TRBJ2-5; CDR3 DNA: TGTGCCAGCAGGGATGCGGGACAGGGCTGCGAGACCCAGTACTTC; CDR3 protein: CASRDAGQGCETQYF
V gene: TRBV29-1; clone size: few; D gene: TRBD2; J gene: TRBJ2-3; CDR3 DNA: TGCAGCGCGGGTGGTGCGGGGGCAGATACGCAGTATTTT; CDR3 protein: CSAGGAGADTQYF
V gene: TRBV5-8; clone size: .; D gene: .; J gene: TRBJ1-2; CDR3 DNA: TGTGCCAGCAGCTTTGGAAGGACATGGAACGGCTACACCTTC; CDR3 protein: CASSFGRTWNGYTF
V gene: TRBV7-9; clone size: .; D gene: TRBD2; J gene: TRBJ2-3; CDR3 DNA: TGTGCCAGCAGCCCCCCTAGCGGGGGGGCTGATACGCAGTATTTT; CDR3 protein: CASSPPSGGADTQYF
V gene: TRBV4-3; clone size: .; D gene: .; J gene: TRBJ1-1; CDR3 DNA: TGCGCCAGCAGCCAAGATACCGGGGGGAACTCTGAAGCTTTCTTT; CDR3 protein: CASSQDTGGNSEAFF
V gene: TRBV2; clone size: few; D gene: TRBD1; J gene: TRBJ2-5; CDR3 DNA: TGTGCCAGCAGTGAGGGGGGACAGGGGCAAGAGACCCAGTACTTC; CDR3 protein: CASSEGGQGQETQYF
V gene: TRBV11-3; clone size: few; D gene: .; J gene: TRBJ1-1; CDR3 DNA: TGTGCCAGCAGCTTTTCAGAGCGGACTGAAGCTTTCTTT; CDR3 protein: CASSFSERTEAFF
V gene: TRBV27; clone size: .; D gene: .; J gene: TRBJ2-3; CDR3 DNA: TGTGCCAGCAGTCTAGGACACCCCACAGATACGCAGTATTTT; CDR3 protein: CASSLGHPTDTQYF
V gene: TRBV29-1; clone size: .; D gene: .; J gene: TRBJ2-6; CDR3 DNA: TGCAGCGTTGATGGGGGCATCTCTGGGGCCAACGTCCTGACTTTC; CDR3 protein: CSVDGGISGANVLTF
V gene: TRBV7-2; clone size: .; D gene: TRBD2; J gene: TRBJ2-7; CDR3 DNA: TGTGCCAGCAGCTTAGCTCAGTTGACTAGCGGGAAGGACGAGCAGTACTTC; CDR3 protein: CASSLAQLTSGKDEQYF
V gene: TRBV29-1; clone size: few; D gene: TRBD1; J gene: TRBJ1-2; CDR3 DNA: TGCAGCGTTCCCATAAAGGGTCGACAGGGGGCGCCTTACTATGGCTACACCTTC; CDR3 protein: CSVPIKGRQGAPYYGYTF
V gene: TRBV6-1; clone size: few; D gene: .; J gene: TRBJ2-7; CDR3 DNA: TGTGCCAGCAGTTTCACAGGGAACGAGCAGTACTTC; CDR3 protein: CASSFTGNEQYF
V gene: TRBV5-5; clone size: .; D gene: TRBD2; J gene: TRBJ2-5; CDR3 DNA: TGTGCCAGCAGCTCTGGGGGGGATAGGGAGACCCAGTACTTC; CDR3 protein: CASSSGGDRETQYF
V gene: TRBV11-2; clone size: .; D gene: TRBD1; J gene: TRBJ1-1; CDR3 DNA: TGTGCCAGCAGAAACAGACAGGGGCGAACTGAAGCTTTCTTT; CDR3 protein: CASRNRQGRTEAFF
V gene: TRBV15; clone size: .; D gene: .; J gene: TRBJ2-5; CDR3 DNA: TGTGCCACCAGCAGAGACACTAGCCAAGAGACCCAGTACTTC; CDR3 protein: CATSRDTSQETQYF
V gene: TRBV28; clone size: .; D gene: .; J gene: TRBJ2-4; CDR3 DNA: TGTGCCAGCAGTTCGACAGTTGGGGCGAACATTCAGTACTTC; CDR3 protein: CASSSTVGANIQYF
V gene: TRBV18; clone size: few; D gene: TRBD1; J gene: TRBJ2-3; CDR3 DNA: TGTGCCAGCTCACCCGTAGGGGGCGACACAGATACGCAGTATTTT; CDR3 protein: CASSPVGGDTDTQYF
V gene: TRBV7-2; clone size: .; D gene: .; J gene: TRBJ1-2; CDR3 DNA: TGTGCCAGCAGCTTAGATGGGGGCCCCTATGGCTACACCTTC; CDR3 protein: CASSLDGGPYGYTF
V gene: TRBV30; clone size: few; D gene: TRBD1; J gene: TRBJ1-2; CDR3 DNA: TGTGCCTGGAGAGCGGACAGGGGGAACTATGGCTACACCTTC; CDR3 protein: CAWRADRGNYGYTF
V gene: TRBV27; clone size: .; D gene: TRBD1; J gene: TRBJ2-7; CDR3 DNA: TGTGCCAGCAGCTATGGGATAGAGACAGGGTTGCGCGAGCAGTACTTC; CDR3 protein: CASSYGIETGLREQYF
V gene: TRBV13; clone size: .; D gene: TRBD1; J gene: TRBJ2-7; CDR3 DNA: TGTGCCAGCAGCTTGTATGGGGACAGGGGGCGAACCTACGAGCAGTACTTC; CDR3 protein: CASSLYGDRGRTYEQYF
V gene: TRBV7-3; clone size: few; D gene: .; J gene: TRBJ2-1; CDR3 DNA: TGTGCCAGCAGCGCAACCTCGGTGCGGGCCGACTACAATGAGCAGTTCTTC; CDR3 protein: CASSATSVRADYNEQFF
V gene: TRBV19; clone size: .; D gene: TRBD2; J gene: TRBJ2-3; CDR3 DNA: TGTGCCAGTAGTGAACGGTCGGGGGGGCCAAGGGGCACAGATACGCAGTATTTT; CDR3 protein: CASSERSGGPRGTDTQYF
V gene: TRBV29-1; clone size: .; D gene: .; J gene: TRBJ2-1; CDR3 DNA: TGCAGCGTTGTTCCAGTATCCTACAATGAGCAGTTCTTC; CDR3 protein: CSVVPVSYNEQFF
V gene: TRBV7-2; clone size: .; D gene: .; J gene: TRBJ2-2; CDR3 DNA: TGTGCCAGCAGCTCCTGGGCACGGGGAACCGGGGAGCTGTTTTTT; CDR3 protein: CASSSWARGTGELFF
V gene: TRBV4-2; clone size: few; D gene: .; J gene: TRBJ1-2; CDR3 DNA: TGTGCCAGCAGCCAAGATTCAGGGCGATACTATGGCTACACCTTC; CDR3 protein: CASSQDSGRYYGYTF
V gene: TRBV10-3; clone size: .; D gene: .; J gene: TRBJ1-5; CDR3 DNA: TGTGCCATCAGTGAGTCGATCCGGTTAAATCAGCCCCAGCATTTT; CDR3 protein: CAISESIRLNQPQHF
V gene: TRBV30; clone size: .; D gene: TRBD2; J gene: TRBJ2-1; CDR3 DNA: TGTGCCTGGGGCCCCGGGACTAGAAACAATGAGCAGTTCTTC; CDR3 protein: CAWGPGTRNNEQFF